The T cell receptor beta chain under discussion was sequenced for a study of blood T cell repertoires in COVID-19. Here immunoSEQ multiplex PCR was the method, and the copy in TCRdb shows in-frame clones only, minus some. Of 65,000 to 85,000 clones listed, roughly nine tenths are singletons. Sequences were obtained from peripheral blood. This clonotype originated in a man aged 50 or older with acute or convalescent COVID-19.

CDR3 sequence: CASRSGQGSSYEQYV. The CDR3 nucleotides read TGTGCCAGCAGATCCGGACAGGGGTCATCCTACGAGCAGTACGTC. The genes are TRBV2 and TRBJ2-7, with 9 bases matching TRBD1. V lost 6 bases, J lost 1 base, and 7 bases stayed unmatched. CDR3 length: 15 residues. Germline V gene data show CDR1 as SNHLY and CDR2 as FYNNEI.